Shown below are 30 T cell receptor beta chains from a single sample sequenced in a study of blood T cells in healthy people across ages. Sample-barcoded 5' priming and a J-beta primer mix drove a second PCR of roughly 6 to 12 cycles. TCRdb passed the 5' RACE reads through MiXCR, listing each CDR3 protein once. The data hold some 1 million distinct CDR3 sequences, with 45% observed a single time. The source material was blood. All receptors derive from a woman aged 55-69 years in good health.

CDR3 amino acids: CSVEEHTTSGRANSYNEQFF. The CDR3 DNA is TGCAGCGTTGAAGAGCATACAACTAGCGGGAGGGCCAACTCCTACAATGAGCAGTTCTTC. The chain couples TRBV29-1 to TRBJ2-1, with 13 bases matching TRBD2. The trim removed 0 bases at V and 0 bases at J, leaving 11 bases unmatched. The CDR3 runs to 20 residues. Germline V gene data show CDR1 as SQVTM and CDR2 as ANQGSEA.

This chain joins TRBV20-1 and TRBJ2-7; D ambiguous. The CDR3 loop spans 13 amino acids. The V gene lost 1 base and the J gene lost 0 bases, with 7 bases spanning the gap. CDR1 DFQATT and CDR2 SNEGSKA come from the germline V gene (reference sequence). This CDR3 reads CSARGHRSYEQYF. CDR3 DNA: TGCAGTGCTAGAGGGCACCGCTCCTACGAGCAGTACTTC.

The chain couples TRBV5-1 to TRBJ2-7; TRBD2 aligns across 12 bases. In germline, CDR1 is SGHRS, CDR2 YFSETQ. This CDR3 is 14 amino acids long. V trimming: 4 bases; J trimming: 6 bases; junction bases outside the gene matches: 5. In DNA form, the CDR3 reads TGCGCCAGCAGCCTCGGGACTAGCGGGTTCGAGCAGTACTTC. It translates to CASSLGTSGFEQYF. Full variable domain (missing parts from reference TRBV5-1 and TRBJ2-7): KAGVTQTPRYLIKTRGQQVTLSCSPISGHRSVSWYQQTPGQGLQFLFEYFSETQRNKGNFPGRFSGRQFSNSRSEMNVSTLELGDSALYLCASSLGTSGFEQYFGPGTRLTVT.

The rearrangement links TRBV29-1 to TRBJ2-1, with TRBD2 identical over 8 bases. V trimming: 8 bases; J trimming: 0 bases; junction bases outside the gene matches: 9. Germline CDR1 reads SQVTM; CDR2 reads ANQGSEA. This CDR3 contains 15 residues. The CDR3 here is CSLLGSGSSYNEQFF. The CDR3 DNA reads as TGCAGCCTCCTCGGGAGCGGGAGCTCCTACAATGAGCAGTTCTTC.

The V call is TRBV20-1, the J call TRBJ2-7; 9 bases align to TRBD1. V lost 5 bases, J lost 4 bases, and 6 bases stayed unmatched. Germline-derived CDR1 and CDR2 are DFQATT and SNEGSKA (reference sequence). The CDR3 is 13 residues long. The CDR3 reads CSAWGQGNYEQYF. The CDR3 region has the DNA TGCAGTGCTTGGGGACAGGGCAATTACGAGCAGTACTTC.

This clonotype was counted between two and nine times. A much larger clone is a single base away; this may be a read error. V gene TRBV9 combines with J gene TRBJ2-4, with TRBD1 matching over 10 bases. The junction had 2 bases not matched to a gene; V was cut back by 4 bases and J by 7 bases. CDR3 length: 13 residues. CDR1 and CDR2 (germline): SGDLS, YYNGEE. CDR3 coding DNA: TGTGCCAGCAGCCGGGGACAGGGGAACATTCAGTACTTC. Protein sequence: CASSRGQGNIQYF.

The chain has TRBV27 and TRBJ1-5; no clear D gene. The CDR3 extends over 16 amino acids. The germline V gene has CDR1 MNHEY and CDR2 SMNVEV (reference sequence). Trimming cost V 1 base and J 3 bases, with 13 bases left between them. CDR3 sequence: CASSLLGRIPNQPQHF. DNA for the CDR3: TGTGCCAGCAGTTTATTAGGCCGGATCCCCAATCAGCCCCAGCATTTT.

The chain recombines TRBV6-5 with TRBJ2-3, with 8 bases matching TRBD2. The CDR3 consists of 16 residues. Germline V gene data show CDR1 as MNHEY and CDR2 as SVGAGI. The V segment lost 2 bases and the J segment 0 bases; nucleotides outside the gene matches: 4. The CDR3 loop is CASSYTGGASTDTQYF. CDR3 in DNA: TGTGCCAGCAGTTACACGGGGGGGGCTAGCACAGATACGCAGTATTTT.

This clonotype was counted ten times or more. One end of the junction does not line up with germline, which may come from a read error. The chain recombines TRBV5-1 with TRBJ2-7; 9 positions agree with TRBD2. The CDR3 spans 14 residues. From germline, CDR1 is SGHRS and CDR2 YFSETQ. The CDR3 loop is CASSLKAGGYEQYF. For the CDR3, the DNA is TGTGCCAGCAGCTTAAAAGCGGGAGGCTACGAGCAGTACTTC.

The rearrangement joins TRBV11-2 to TRBJ2-4; 7 bases line up with TRBD2. V gave up 0 bases and J gave up 10 bases; unmatched junction bases: 6. Germline assignment: CDR1 SGHAT and CDR2 FQNNGV. The length of the CDR3 is 14 residues. The CDR3 DNA is TGTGCCAGCAGCTTAGATAGACGGGGAGGGATTCAGTACTTC. Protein: CASSLDRRGGIQYF.

In its sample, this clonotype was seen a few times. The rearrangement uses TRBV7-9 and TRBJ1-2, with 11 bases matching TRBD1. The CDR3 consists of 15 residues. Germline lookup yields CDR1 SEHNR and CDR2 FQNEAQ (reference sequence). The trim removed 5 bases at V and 4 bases at J, leaving 6 bases unmatched. This CDR3 reads CASSPTDRGPYGYTF. The CDR3, as DNA: TGTGCCAGCAGCCCCACGGACAGGGGGCCCTATGGCTACACCTTC.

Worth noting for this clonotype: This may be a read error, as it is one base from a much larger clone. The rearrangement joins TRBV20-1 to TRBJ2-7; D call uncertain. CDR3 size: 16 residues. Germline V gene sequence: CDR1 DFQATT, CDR2 SNEGSKA (reference sequence). Trimming pared 1 base from V and 0 bases from J, leaving 16 bases between. This CDR3 reads CSARGRRDGSSYEQYF. The CDR3 region has the DNA TGCAGTGCTAGAGGTCGCCGTGACGGAAGCTCCTACGAGCAGTACTTC.

V gene TRBV7-9 combines with J gene TRBJ2-1; TRBD2 agrees at 7 bases. The junction had 2 bases not matched to a gene; V was cut back by 5 bases and J by 1 base. CDR3 size: 14 residues. The germline V gene encodes CDR1 SEHNR and CDR2 FQNEAQ (reference sequence). The CDR3 reads CASSRGESYNEQFF. Here the CDR3 DNA reads TGTGCCAGCAGCCGGGGGGAGTCCTACAATGAGCAGTTCTTC. Full variable domain (missing parts from reference TRBV7-9 and TRBJ2-1): DTGVSQNPRHKITKRGQNVTFRCDPISEHNRLYWYRQTLGQGPEFLTYFQNEAQLEKSRLLSDRFSAERPKGSFSTLEIQRTEQGDSAMYLCASSRGESYNEQFFGPGTRLTVL.

This clonotype was picked up many times. Mismatch with germline at one junction end may stem from a read error. This rearrangement joins TRBV12-3 or TRBV12-4 to TRBJ2-7; 8 bases fit TRBD2. CDR3 length equals 14 residues. The CDR3 here is CASSLAGLTYEQYF. In DNA, the CDR3 is TGTGCCAGCAGTCTAGCGGGCCTTACCTACGAGCAGTACTTC.

This clonotype was found once. The V call is TRBV9, the J call TRBJ2-6; D is perhaps TRBD1 (6 bases). Germline V gene sequence: CDR1 SGDLS, CDR2 YYNGEE. The V gene lost 1 base and the J gene lost 4 bases, with 18 bases spanning the gap. The CDR3 has 18 amino acids. CDR3 amino acids: CASSVSRTDTAGANVLTF. CDR3 nucleotides: TGTGCCAGCAGCGTATCAAGGACAGACACCGCCGGGGCCAACGTCCTGACTTTC.

The V gene is TRBV20-1, the J gene TRBJ2-1; 10 nucleotides align to TRBD2. Germline CDR1 reads DFQATT; CDR2 reads SNEGSKA (reference sequence). The CDR3 is 15 residues long. The V gene end was trimmed by 3 bases and the J gene end by 11 bases; junction bases not matched to a gene: 13. CDR3 coding DNA: TGCAGTGCTAGGAAAGGGGGTAGCGGGGGGATCAAGCAGTTCTTC. This encodes CSARKGGSGGIKQFF.

This clonotype occurred a few times. The V and J genes are TRBV4-2 and TRBJ2-3; 7 bases map to TRBD2. The germline CDR1 and CDR2 sequences are LGHNA and YNFKEQ. Trimming cost V 6 bases and J 0 bases; bases outside gene matches: 6. This CDR3 spans 15 amino acids. The CDR3 loop is CASSSGGGSTDTQYF. Written as DNA, the CDR3 is TGTGCCAGCAGTTCCGGCGGGGGAAGCACAGATACGCAGTATTTT.

In its sample, this clonotype was seen a few times. The rearrangement links TRBV21-1 to TRBJ1-1; the D call of TRBD1 is as the table states it, not checked on the DNA. TRBV21-1 is a pseudogene locus. The CDR3 totals 14 residues. CDR3 DNA sequence: TGTGCCAGCAGCAAAGCGGCGGGGACAGTAAAAGCTTTCTTT. Translated: CASSKAAGTVKAFF.

This clonotype was seen only once. The chain employs TRBV7-8 and TRBJ2-4; D might be TRBD1 (5 bases). The V and J ends lost 4 bases and 13 bases respectively, with 26 bases between them. CDR1 SGHVS and CDR2 FQNEAQ come from the germline V gene. CDR3 length: 16 amino acids. This CDR3 is CASSSGASWAHSEQYF. The CDR3, as DNA: TGTGCCAGCAGCTCTGGGGCTAGTTGGGCCCACTCTGAGCAGTACTTC. Full variable domain (outside the CDR3, taken from reference TRBV7-8 and TRBJ2-4): GAGVSQSPRYKVAKRGQDVALRCDPISGHVSLFWYQQALGQGPEFLTYFQNEAQLDKSGLPSDRFFAERPEGSVSTLKIQRTQQEDSAVYLCASSSGASWAHSEQYFGAGTRLSVL.

This clonotype showed up just a few times. The chain links TRBV3-1 to TRBJ2-1; D call uncertain. V was cut by 1 base and J by 7 bases, with 14 bases left in between. This CDR3 contains 15 residues. Germline CDR1 reads LGHDT; CDR2 reads YNNKEL (reference sequence). The CDR3 DNA reads as TGTGCCAGCAGCCAAGCTGGCCTAGTGGGGAATGAGCAGTTCTTC. Amino acid sequence: CASSQAGLVGNEQFF.

The chain couples TRBV10-3 to TRBJ1-5; 9 bases match TRBD1. The trim removed 4 bases at V and 4 bases at J, leaving 5 bases unmatched. Germline V gene sequence: CDR1 ENHRY, CDR2 SYGVKD. The CDR3 length is 15 residues. The CDR3 is CAISGSGTGNQPQHF. CDR3 nucleotides: TGTGCCATCAGTGGATCTGGGACAGGGAATCAGCCCCAGCATTTT.

The gene calls are TRBV2 and TRBJ2-7; D unresolved. Near its end, the DNA agrees better with TRBJ2-5, so the J call may be wrong. The CDR3 is 16 residues long. Per the germline V gene, CDR1 is SNHLY and CDR2 is FYNNEI. The CDR3 region is CASSDWRGVSAETQYF. The DNA for the CDR3 is TGTGCCAGCAGTGATTGGCGTGGCGTTTCTGCCGAGACCCAGTACTTC.

The CDR3 DNA follows: TGTGCCACCAGTGACGTGGGCTGGTCCGGGGAGCTGTTTTTT. Encoded protein: CATSDVGWSGELFF. The J gene is TRBJ2-2, the V gene TRBV24-1; D is uncertain. Germline loops: CDR1 KGHDR, CDR2 SFDVKD. V lost 4 bases, J lost 6 bases, and 11 bases lay in between. The length of the CDR3 is 14 residues.

A few counts support this clonotype. This chain uses TRBV15 with TRBJ1-4, with TRBD1 as a possible D gene (5 bases). The CDR3 spans 14 residues. With 0 bases removed from V and 6 bases from J, the gap between germline ends came to 8 bases. The germline gives CDR1 LNHNV, CDR2 YYDKDF (reference sequence). The CDR3: CATSREAGDEKLFF. The CDR3 DNA sequence: TGTGCCACCAGCAGAGAAGCGGGGGATGAAAAACTGTTTTTT.

CDR3 nucleotides: TGTGCCAGCAGTTTTAGTAGCGGGAGTGGCAATGAGCAGTTCTTC. It specifies CASSFSSGSGNEQFF. The chain couples TRBV27 to TRBJ2-1; 9 nucleotides agree with TRBD2. The CDR3 consists of 15 residues. The junction had 6 bases not matched to a gene; V was cut back by 3 bases and J by 6 bases. Germline V lookup: CDR1 MNHEY, CDR2 SMNVEV (reference sequence).

This clonotype was seen a handful of times. The chain recombines TRBV7-6 with TRBJ2-1, with 13 bases identical to TRBD2. V shed 4 bases and J 9 bases; nucleotides not matched to a gene: 3. The CDR3 sequence is 14 residues long. Germline CDR1 reads SGHVS; CDR2 reads FNYEAQ. CDR3 sequence (DNA): TGTGCCAGCAGCTGGACTAGCGGGAGCGGTGAGCAGTTCTTC. This codes for CASSWTSGSGEQFF.

The J gene is TRBJ2-5, the V gene TRBV7-9; 16 positions match TRBD2. Germline values: CDR1 SEHNR, CDR2 FQNEAQ (reference sequence). V lost 5 bases, J lost 5 bases, and 8 bases stayed unmatched. This CDR3 contains 17 residues. The CDR3 coding sequence is TGTGCCAGCAGCCCGGGGACTAGCGGGAGGGCCATGGAGACCCAGTACTTC. Residues: CASSPGTSGRAMETQYF.

The CDR3 protein is CASSPGLKVDTEAFF. CDR3 nucleotide sequence: TGTGCCAGCTCACCGGGTCTAAAAGTGGACACTGAAGCTTTCTTT. The V and J genes are TRBV18 and TRBJ1-1; D call uncertain. With 3 bases removed from V and 3 bases from J, the gap between germline ends came to 14 bases. CDR1 and CDR2 (germline): KGHSH, LQKENI. The CDR3 spans 15 residues.

The rearrangement links TRBV4-2 to TRBJ2-1, with D hard to call. V was pared by 1 base and J by 8 bases, with 15 bases between. Germline values: CDR1 LGHNA, CDR2 YNFKEQ. The CDR3 runs to 15 residues. As DNA, the CDR3 is TGTGCCAGCAGCCAAGGAGCCCCGAGGCTCTATGAGCAGTTCTTC. Protein product: CASSQGAPRLYEQFF.

V and J are TRBV7-8 and TRBJ1-4; 8 bases line up with TRBD1. The J segment lost 5 bases and the V segment lost 5 bases, leaving 10 bases of the junction unmatched. Germline loops: CDR1 SGHVS, CDR2 FQNEAQ. The CDR3 length is 16 residues. CDR3 nucleotides: TGTGCCAGCAGCCGACACTCGGACAGGGCAAATGAAAAACTGTTTTTT. Amino acids: CASSRHSDRANEKLFF.